This T cell receptor (beta chain) originates from a study of blood T cell repertoires in COVID-19. About the study: Collection of acute and convalescent COVID-19 samples took place in the United States, Italy and Spain. Nucleic acid was either cDNA or gDNA, and it came from T cells, B-cell-depleted T cells, or PBMCs.

Per the original data handling: Estimated nucleated cell counts came from reference gene primer amplification. Sequenced by immunoSEQ multiplex PCR; TCRdb stores in-frame clones only, minus some. The D gene and trimming were derived from the DNA, and the V and J assignments and clone size from that table. The repertoire includes 20,000 to 25,000 clones, roughly 90% of them detected once, and 5% to 6.5% sits in the top ten. The CDR3 contains 15 residues. Germline-derived CDR1 and CDR2 are MNHNS and SASEGT. Germline trimming cut 2 bases from V and 7 bases from J; bases unmatched to any gene: 11. This clone was observed once.

This chain links TRBV6-1 with TRBJ2-7, with 7 bases that match TRBD2. The material sequenced was peripheral blood. The TCR originated in a human donor in a cohort sampled during active COVID-19. CDR3 coding DNA: TGTGCCAGCAGTGAAACAGGACGGCTGGGGGGGGAGCAGTACTTC. Translation: CASSETGRLGGEQYF.